The 6 T cell receptor beta chains reported below all come from one sample, sequenced in a study of cytomegalovirus exposure and HLA in healthy donors. 60 Vbeta and 13 Jbeta primers were used in PCR. Sequenced by immunoSEQ multiplex PCR; TCRdb stores in-frame clones only, minus some. The data show 160,000 or so clones, 55% to 75% seen once. Sequencing was carried out using PBMCs. The receptors were sampled from a human donor in good health.

The CDR3 here is CASSEERGGTDTQYF. The CDR3 nucleotides are TGTGCCAGCAGTGAAGAGCGGGGGGGCACAGATACGCAGTATTTT. This sequence joins TRBV6-1 and TRBJ2-3; 9 bases match TRBD2. CDR1 is MNHNS and CDR2 is SASEGT in the germline V gene. This CDR3 is 15 amino acids long. With V trimmed by 1 base and J by 1 base, 0 bases remained unmatched.

The chain combines TRBV29-1 with TRBJ2-3; 8 positions agree with TRBD1. The CDR3 runs to 13 residues. Losses at the gene ends were 7 bases for V and 2 bases for J; bases not matched to a gene: 5. Germline CDR1 SQVTM, CDR2 ANQGSEA. This CDR3 reads CSGGQGFTDTQYF. CDR3 DNA: TGCAGCGGTGGACAGGGCTTCACAGATACGCAGTATTTT.

The chain couples TRBV7-2 to TRBJ1-5; D may be TRBD1 (5 bases). This CDR3 region has 17 residues. In germline, CDR1 is SGHTA, CDR2 FQGNSA. V lost 5 bases and J 0 bases, leaving 17 bases between the germline ends. CDR3 sequence reads: CASSQRDRFYSNQPQHF. The CDR3 DNA is TGTGCCAGCAGCCAGCGCGACAGATTTTATAGCAATCAGCCCCAGCATTTT.

The chain couples TRBV5-6 to TRBJ1-4; D may be TRBD1 (6 bases). V was clipped by 1 base and J by 5 bases, with 15 bases between them. Germline V CDR1 and CDR2: SGHDT, YYEEEE. This CDR3 spans 16 amino acids. The CDR3 sequence is CASSLWGRQANEKLFF. The CDR3 DNA reads TGTGCCAGCAGCTTGTGGGGCAGACAGGCCAATGAAAAACTGTTTTTT.

J is TRBJ1-1 and V is TRBV5-5, with 12 bases fitting TRBD1. The CDR3 has 16 amino acids. The V segment lost 4 bases and the J segment 4 bases; nucleotides outside the gene matches: 8. Looked up from germline, CDR1 is SGHKS and CDR2 is YYEKEE (reference sequence). The CDR3 DNA reads TGTGCCAGCAGCCCAAGGGACAGGGGGCTCGGCACTGAAGCTTTCTTT. This encodes CASSPRDRGLGTEAFF.

This chain links TRBV12-5 with TRBJ2-3; 7 bases match TRBD2. Germline loops: CDR1 LGHNT, CDR2 FRNRAP. The CDR3 is 16 amino acids. The J segment lost 2 bases and the V segment lost 4 bases, leaving 9 bases of the junction unmatched. CDR3 residues: CASGSGGPDLTDTQYF. For the CDR3, the DNA is TGTGCTAGTGGTTCGGGGGGTCCTGATCTCACAGATACGCAGTATTTT.